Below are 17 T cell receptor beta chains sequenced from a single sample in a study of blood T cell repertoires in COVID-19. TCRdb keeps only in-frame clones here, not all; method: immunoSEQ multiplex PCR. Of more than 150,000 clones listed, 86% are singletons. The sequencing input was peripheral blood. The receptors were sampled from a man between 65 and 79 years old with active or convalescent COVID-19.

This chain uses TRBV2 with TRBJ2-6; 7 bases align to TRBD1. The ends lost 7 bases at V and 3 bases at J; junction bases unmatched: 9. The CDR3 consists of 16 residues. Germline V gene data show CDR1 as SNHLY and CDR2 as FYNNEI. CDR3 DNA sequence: TGTGCCAGCACCGAGGGTGACAGGGTTGGGGCCAACGTCCTGACTTTC. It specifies CASTEGDRVGANVLTF.

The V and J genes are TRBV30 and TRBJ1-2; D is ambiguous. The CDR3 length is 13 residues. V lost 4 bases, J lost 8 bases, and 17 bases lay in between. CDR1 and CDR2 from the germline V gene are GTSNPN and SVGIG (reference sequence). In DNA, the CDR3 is TGTGCCTGGACCATAGGTGGAGGTTCCGGCTACACCTTC. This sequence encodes CAWTIGGGSGYTF. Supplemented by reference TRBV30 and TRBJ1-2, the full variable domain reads SQTIHQWPATLVQPVGSPLSLECTVEGTSNPNLYWYRQAAGRGLQLLFYSVGIGQISSEVPQNLSASRPQDRQFILSSKKLLLSDSGFYLCAWTIGGGSGYTFGSGTRLTVV.

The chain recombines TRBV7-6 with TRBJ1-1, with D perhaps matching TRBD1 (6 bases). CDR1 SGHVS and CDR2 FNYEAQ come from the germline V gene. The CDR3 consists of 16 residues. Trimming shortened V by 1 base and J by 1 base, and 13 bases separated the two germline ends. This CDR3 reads CASSLGPGTTNTEAFF. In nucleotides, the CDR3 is TGTGCCAGCAGCTTAGGCCCCGGGACAACGAACACTGAAGCTTTCTTT.

CDR3 in DNA: TGTGCCAGCAGCGTAGGGGACAGGGCTTCACCCCTCCACTTT. Amino acids: CASSVGDRASPLHF. This chain links TRBV9 with TRBJ1-6; 9 nucleotides match TRBD1. CDR3 length: 14 residues. V lost 0 bases and J lost 9; bases outside the gene matches: 1. Germline assignment: CDR1 SGDLS and CDR2 YYNGEE.

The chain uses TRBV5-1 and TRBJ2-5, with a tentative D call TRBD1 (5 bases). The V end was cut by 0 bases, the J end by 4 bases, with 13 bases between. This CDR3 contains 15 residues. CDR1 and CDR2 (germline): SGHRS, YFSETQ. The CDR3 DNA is TGCGCCAGCAGCTTGGCAGGGATGACCTCAGAGACCCAGTACTTC. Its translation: CASSLAGMTSETQYF.

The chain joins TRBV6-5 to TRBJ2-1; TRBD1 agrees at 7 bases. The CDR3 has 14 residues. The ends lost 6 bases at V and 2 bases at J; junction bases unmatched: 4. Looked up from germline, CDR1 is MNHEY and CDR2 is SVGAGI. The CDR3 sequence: CASSRTGAYNEQFF. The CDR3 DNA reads TGTGCCAGCAGCCGAACAGGGGCCTACAATGAGCAGTTCTTC.

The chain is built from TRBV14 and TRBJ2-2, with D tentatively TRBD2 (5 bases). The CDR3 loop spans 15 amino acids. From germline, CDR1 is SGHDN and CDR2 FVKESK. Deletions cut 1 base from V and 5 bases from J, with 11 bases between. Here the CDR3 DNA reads TGTGCCAGCAGCCAAGGTCCGGGAAGGACCGGGGAGCTGTTTTTT. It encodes CASSQGPGRTGELFF.

CDR3 sequence: CASSIGGVGNQPQHF. CDR3 DNA sequence: TGTGCCAGTAGTATAGGAGGTGTGGGCAATCAGCCCCAGCATTTT. The chain carries TRBV19 and TRBJ1-5; D not resolved. The CDR3 consists of 15 residues. Germline CDR1 is LNHDA and CDR2 is SQIVND (reference sequence). V lost 1 base and J 2 bases, leaving 9 bases between the germline ends. Looking up the rest from reference TRBV19 and TRBJ1-5 gives the full variable domain: DGGITQSPKYLFRKEGQNVTLSCEQNLNHDAMYWYRQDPGQGLRLIYYSQIVNDFQKGDIAEGYSVSREKKESFPLTVTSAQKNPTAFYLCASSIGGVGNQPQHFGDGTRLSIL.

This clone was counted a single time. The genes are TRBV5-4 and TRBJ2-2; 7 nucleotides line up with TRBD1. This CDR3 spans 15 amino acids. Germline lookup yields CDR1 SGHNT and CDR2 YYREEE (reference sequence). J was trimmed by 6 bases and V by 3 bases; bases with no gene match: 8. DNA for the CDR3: TGTGCCAGCAGCTCCTCGGGACAGCGTTCCGGGGAGCTGTTTTTT. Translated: CASSSSGQRSGELFF.

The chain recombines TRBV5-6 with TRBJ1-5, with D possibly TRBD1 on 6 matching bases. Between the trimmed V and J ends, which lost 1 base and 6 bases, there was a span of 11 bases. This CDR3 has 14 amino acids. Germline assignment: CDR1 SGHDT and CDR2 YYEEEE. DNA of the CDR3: TGTGCCAGCAGCTTGCGGCAGGGGATTCAGCCCCAGCATTTT. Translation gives CASSLRQGIQPQHF. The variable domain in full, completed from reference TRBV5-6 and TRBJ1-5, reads DAGVTQSPTHLIKTRGQQVTLRCSPKSGHDTVSWYQQALGQGPQFIFQYYEEEERQRGNFPDRFSGHQFPNYSSELNVNALLLGDSALYLCASSLRQGIQPQHFGDGTRLSIL.

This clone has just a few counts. The CDR3 nucleotides are TGTGCCAGCAGACTGGGACAGGGATTCTCCTATAATTCACCCCTCCACTTT. It encodes CASRLGQGFSYNSPLHF. The V call is TRBV2, the J call TRBJ1-6; 9 bases are a match to TRBD1. CDR1 is SNHLY, CDR2 FYNNEI, per germline. The V gene end was trimmed by 6 bases and the J gene end by 0 bases; junction bases not matched to a gene: 6. There are 17 residues in the CDR3.

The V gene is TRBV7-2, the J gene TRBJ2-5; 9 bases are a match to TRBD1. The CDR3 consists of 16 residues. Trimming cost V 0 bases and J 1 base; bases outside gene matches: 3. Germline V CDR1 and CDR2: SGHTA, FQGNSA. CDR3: CASSLAVTGGQETQYF. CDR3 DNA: TGTGCCAGCAGCTTAGCCGTGACAGGGGGCCAAGAGACCCAGTACTTC.

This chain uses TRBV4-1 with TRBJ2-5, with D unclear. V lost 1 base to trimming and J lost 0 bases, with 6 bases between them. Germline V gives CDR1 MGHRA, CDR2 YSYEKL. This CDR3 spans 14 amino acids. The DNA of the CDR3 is TGCGCCAGCAGCCAAGGTCCAAACCAAGAGACCCAGTACTTC. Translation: CASSQGPNQETQYF.

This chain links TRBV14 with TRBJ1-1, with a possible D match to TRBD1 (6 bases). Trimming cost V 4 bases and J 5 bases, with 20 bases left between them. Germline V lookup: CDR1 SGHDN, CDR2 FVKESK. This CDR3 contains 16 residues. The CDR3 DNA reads TGTGCCAGCAGCCGTCACCCAGGGGTGGTATCGACTGAAGCTTTCTTT. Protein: CASSRHPGVVSTEAFF. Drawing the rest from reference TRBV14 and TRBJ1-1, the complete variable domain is EAGVTQFPSHSVIEKGQTVTLRCDPISGHDNLYWYRRVMGKEIKFLLHFVKESKQDESGMPNNRFLAERTGGTYSTLKVQPAELEDSGVYFCASSRHPGVVSTEAFFGQGTRLTVV.

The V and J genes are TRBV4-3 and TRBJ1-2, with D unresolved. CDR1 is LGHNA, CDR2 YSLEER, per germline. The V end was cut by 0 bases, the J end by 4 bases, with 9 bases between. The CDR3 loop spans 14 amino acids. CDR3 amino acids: CASSQDPTGYGYTF. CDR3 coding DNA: TGCGCCAGCAGCCAAGACCCAACGGGCTATGGCTACACCTTC.

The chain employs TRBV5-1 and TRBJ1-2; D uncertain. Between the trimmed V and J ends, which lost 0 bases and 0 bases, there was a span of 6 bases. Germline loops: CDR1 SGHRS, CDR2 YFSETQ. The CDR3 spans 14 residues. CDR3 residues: CASSLDPTNYGYTF. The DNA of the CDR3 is TGCGCCAGCAGCTTGGACCCTACTAACTATGGCTACACCTTC.

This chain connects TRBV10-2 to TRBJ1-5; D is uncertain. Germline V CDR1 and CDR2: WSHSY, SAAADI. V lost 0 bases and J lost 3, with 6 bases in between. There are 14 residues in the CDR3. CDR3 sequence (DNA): TGCGCCAGCAGTGAGTCGCGGTACAATCAGCCCCAGCATTTT. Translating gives CASSESRYNQPQHF.